The 5 T cell receptor beta chains in this list originate from one sample, sequenced in a study of post-analysis software for immune sequencing data. TCR beta libraries were prepared from cDNA with unique molecular identifiers. Using its own MiXCR run on the PCR reads, TCRdb lists one record per CDR3 protein. The sample holds about 540,000 distinct CDR3 sequences, 30% to 40% seen once. General study points: Five or six TRBV segments appeared more often in patients than in controls, and TRBV5-6, TRBV5-1 and TRBV20-1 were among these.

Which antigens these TCRs recognize remains unknown. The source material was blood. The receptors were sampled from a girl aged 2-17 years with multiple sclerosis.

V gene TRBV14 combines with J gene TRBJ2-5; 7 bases match TRBD1. V was pared by 4 bases and J by 3 bases, with 5 bases of the junction left unmatched. Per the germline V gene, CDR1 is SGHDN and CDR2 is FVKESK. This CDR3 has 14 residues. In DNA, the CDR3 is TGTGCCAGCAGCCTGGGACAGTTTGAAGAGACCCAGTACTTC. Translation: CASSLGQFEETQYF.

This clonotype turned up a few times. The rearrangement joins TRBV27 to TRBJ1-5, with D possibly TRBD1 on 6 matching bases. This CDR3 is 15 amino acids long. Germline V lookup: CDR1 MNHEY, CDR2 SMNVEV (reference sequence). The ends were cut back, 8 bases at V and 8 bases at J, with 22 bases in the middle. The CDR3 region has the DNA TGTGCCAGCGGGCTTATTGTAGGGGGGCGAGAGCCCCAGCATTTT. Its translation is CASGLIVGGREPQHF.

This clonotype was counted between two and nine times. The rearrangement links TRBV20-1 to TRBJ2-5; 14 bases are a match to TRBD2. Germline V lookup: CDR1 DFQATT, CDR2 SNEGSKA (reference sequence). The junction had 5 bases not matched to a gene; V was cut back by 4 bases and J by 1 base. The length of the CDR3 is 16 residues. The CDR3 loop is CSAIGLAGGSQETQYF. The CDR3 bases are TGCAGTGCTATTGGACTAGCGGGGGGTTCCCAAGAGACCCAGTACTTC.

This clonotype was counted only a few times. V gene TRBV2 combines with J gene TRBJ2-7; TRBD1 agrees at 8 bases. The CDR3 extends over 13 amino acids. The germline CDR1 and CDR2 sequences are SNHLY and FYNNEI. The ends lost 6 bases at V and 1 base at J; junction bases unmatched: 2. CDR3 residues: CASRTGVSYEQYF. The CDR3 DNA reads as TGTGCCAGCAGGACAGGGGTATCCTACGAGCAGTACTTC.

J is TRBJ1-2 and V is TRBV6-2 or TRBV6-3; D not certain. From germline, CDR1 is MNHEY and CDR2 SVGEGT. V was pared by 0 bases and J by 6 bases, with 11 bases between. The CDR3 totals 14 residues. This chain's CDR3 is CASSYSTGTDGYTF. DNA for the CDR3: TGTGCCAGCAGTTACTCGACGGGAACGGATGGCTACACCTTC.